These T cell receptor beta chains were read from a single sample in a study of tumor-infiltrating lymphocytes in localized non-small cell lung cancer. Repertoires were generated with immunoSEQ multiplex PCR, while TCRdb's copy carries only in-frame clones and drops some. The sample yields 13,000 or so clones, 74% seen once. The sequencing input was uninvolved lung tissue not adjacent to the tumor. Receptors were obtained from a human donor with non-small cell lung cancer. The CDR3 runs from the conserved cysteine through the conserved F or W. Fields, in order: V gene, clone size, D gene, J gene, CDR3 protein, CDR3 DNA. D genes are given only for firm matches. Size tells how often a clone was seen (once, few, many) or the class of an expanded clone, and some rows leave it out.

TRBV4-2	-	-	TRBJ2-7	CASSQDRDLREQYF	TGTGCCAGCAGCCAAGATAGGGACCTACGGGAGCAGTACTTC
TRBV10-2	once	-	TRBJ1-2	CASSPTTGGASGYTF	TGCGCCAGCAGCCCGACCACGGGGGGCGCCTCTGGCTACACCTTC
TRBV19	once	-	TRBJ2-2	CASRGARQVANTGELFF	TGTGCCAGTAGGGGAGCCAGACAGGTCGCGAACACCGGGGAGCTGTTTTTT
TRBV5-7	few	-	TRBJ1-1	CASSRWAAEAFF	TGTGCCAGCAGCCGGTGGGCGGCTGAAGCTTTCTTT
TRBV11-3	-	-	TRBJ2-1	CASSLQENNEQFF	TGTGCCAGCAGCTTACAGGAGAACAATGAGCAGTTCTTC
TRBV29-1	once	TRBD2	TRBJ2-1	CSASGVGLAGTQFF	TGCAGCGCCTCGGGGGTGGGGTTAGCGGGGACGCAGTTCTTC
TRBV11-3	once	-	TRBJ2-5	CASSLGGAGETQYF	TGTGCCAGCAGCTTAGGAGGGGCCGGGGAGACCCAGTACTTC
TRBV20-1	few	-	TRBJ2-5	CSALDSETQYF	TGCAGTGCTCTGGACAGTGAGACCCAGTACTTC
TRBV19	-	-	TRBJ1-3	CASSIAGDSGNTIYF	TGTGCCAGTAGTATAGCGGGGGACTCTGGAAACACCATATATTTT
TRBV27	-	-	TRBJ1-1	CASSAWGFEAFF	TGTGCCAGCAGTGCTTGGGGATTTGAAGCTTTCTTT
TRBV7-2	-	-	TRBJ2-1	CASSLTYNNEQFF	TGTGCCAGCAGCTTAACGTATAACAATGAGCAGTTCTTC
TRBV5-1	-	TRBD1	TRBJ1-1	CASRDLDRVRTEAFF	TGCGCCAGCAGAGACCTGGACAGGGTGCGAACTGAAGCTTTCTTT
TRBV19	-	-	TRBJ2-5	CASSILSSGKQETQYF	TGTGCCAGTAGTATTCTGAGTAGCGGAAAACAAGAGACCCAGTACTTC
TRBV28	-	-	TRBJ1-4	CASSIDPYNQKLFF	TGTGCCAGCAGTATTGACCCGTATAATCAAAAACTGTTTTTT
TRBV27	-	TRBD2	TRBJ2-1	CASSLYRDTFTSGTNNEQFF	TGTGCCAGCAGTTTATATAGGGACACATTCACTAGCGGGACCAACAATGAGCAGTTCTTC
TRBV5-4	-	-	TRBJ1-6	CASSFSLLDSPLHF	TGTGCCAGCAGCTTTTCCCTATTGGACTCACCCCTCCACTTT
TRBV19	-	-	TRBJ2-1	CASTRTGWNEQFF	TGTGCCAGTACCCGGACTGGGTGGAATGAGCAGTTCTTC
TRBV14	-	-	TRBJ2-7	CASSQALLPAYEQYF	TGTGCCAGCAGCCAAGCCCTTCTCCCAGCCTACGAGCAGTACTTC
TRBV5-4	-	-	TRBJ1-1	CASMTLDTPFTEAFF	TGCGCCAGCATGACTTTAGACACCCCCTTCACTGAAGCTTTCTTT
TRBV4-1	-	-	TRBJ1-1	CASSQDFGHTEAFF	TGCGCCAGCAGCCAAGATTTCGGACACACTGAAGCTTTCTTT
TRBV4-2	-	-	TRBJ1-5	CASSQDVGEDQPQHF	TGTGCCAGCAGCCAAGATGTCGGAGAGGATCAGCCCCAGCATTTT
TRBV11-3	-	-	TRBJ1-1	CASSLHQNTEAFF	TGTGCCAGCAGCCTACACCAGAACACTGAAGCTTTCTTT
TRBV5-1	-	TRBD2	TRBJ2-3	CASSLGASGGSTDTQYF	TGCGCCAGCAGCTTGGGGGCTAGCGGGGGTAGCACAGATACGCAGTATTTT
TRBV5-6	-	TRBD2	TRBJ2-2	CASSRLAANTGELFF	TGTGCCAGCAGCAGACTAGCGGCGAACACCGGGGAGCTGTTTTTT
TRBV7-9	few	-	TRBJ2-5	CASSQRGGGYAGETQYF	TGTGCCAGCAGCCAGAGGGGCGGGGGCTACGCCGGGGAGACCCAGTACTTC
TRBV19	few	TRBD2	TRBJ2-1	CASRSGGYNEQFF	TGTGCCAGTAGGTCGGGGGGATACAATGAGCAGTTCTTC
TRBV4-3	few	TRBD2	TRBJ2-1	CASSQFQAGGPRNEQFF	TGCGCCAGCAGCCAATTTCAAGCGGGGGGGCCGAGGAATGAGCAGTTCTTC
TRBV10-3	-	TRBD1	TRBJ1-2	CAISEGTVNYGYTF	TGTGCCATCAGTGAGGGGACAGTTAACTATGGCTACACCTTC
TRBV19	medium-sized	-	TRBJ1-2	CATTGLHYGYTF	TGTGCCACAACAGGATTGCACTATGGCTACACCTTC
TRBV15	few	-	TRBJ1-1	CATSREASTEAFF	TGTGCCACCAGCAGAGAGGCCAGCACTGAAGCTTTCTTT
TRBV29-1	once	TRBD1	TRBJ2-7	CSGKGQGHEQYF	TGCAGCGGGAAGGGACAGGGCCACGAGCAGTACTTC
TRBV9	-	-	TRBJ2-5	CASSPGRGETQYF	TGTGCCAGCAGCCCCGGACGGGGGGAGACCCAGTACTTC
TRBV6-5	-	TRBD1	TRBJ2-1	CASSFRTGRDEQFF	TGTGCCAGCAGTTTTCGGACAGGGCGGGATGAGCAGTTCTTC
TRBV5-1	-	-	TRBJ2-1	CASSLGPTNNEQFF	TGCGCCAGCAGCTTGGGTCCGACTAACAATGAGCAGTTCTTC
TRBV9	once	-	TRBJ2-5	CASSVAGGGETQYF	TGTGCCAGCAGCGTAGCGGGGGGCGGGGAGACCCAGTACTTC
TRBV11-3	-	-	TRBJ2-7	CASSLVPGFTYEQYF	TGTGCCAGCAGCTTAGTCCCGGGGTTTACCTACGAGCAGTACTTC
TRBV29-1	-	TRBD1	TRBJ1-2	CSVEDRGQGQGYTF	TGCAGCGTTGAAGATCGGGGACAGGGGCAAGGCTACACCTTC
TRBV6-5	-	-	TRBJ1-1	CASTPRGDTEAFF	TGTGCCAGCACCCCGCGTGGTGACACTGAAGCTTTCTTT
TRBV6-5	-	-	TRBJ2-2	CASSRLDGNTGELFF	TGTGCCAGCAGTCGCCTGGACGGAAACACCGGGGAGCTGTTTTTT
TRBV5-6	-	-	TRBJ1-2	CASSPRENRNYGYTF	TGTGCCAGCAGCCCTCGCGAGAACAGGAACTATGGCTACACCTTC
TRBV5-1	-	TRBD1	TRBJ1-5	CASSLGTGDVNVQPQHF	TGCGCCAGCAGCTTAGGAACAGGGGATGTGAATGTGCAGCCCCAGCATTTT
TRBV7-2	-	-	TRBJ1-1	CASSTQRAGEAFF	TGTGCCAGCAGCACCCAGAGGGCAGGTGAAGCTTTCTTT
TRBV6-4	-	-	TRBJ2-6	CASSDSGSGANVLTF	TGTGCCAGCAGTGACTCCGGCTCTGGGGCCAACGTCCTGACTTTC
TRBV7-3	-	-	TRBJ2-1	CASSLSSSEQFF	TGTGCCAGCAGCTTATCATCTAGTGAGCAGTTCTTC
TRBV28	-	-	TRBJ1-5	CASSPTSGRSNQPQHF	TGTGCCAGCAGTCCTACGTCAGGCCGTAGCAATCAGCCCCAGCATTTT
TRBV5-1	-	TRBD1	TRBJ2-3	CASSLSTGGRSADTQYF	TGCGCCAGCAGCTTGTCCACAGGGGGCCGTAGCGCAGATACGCAGTATTTT
TRBV13	-	TRBD2	TRBJ2-5	CASSLERSGGGPQETQYF	TGTGCCAGCAGCTTAGAGCGGTCGGGCGGGGGTCCTCAAGAGACCCAGTACTTC
TRBV5-6	-	-	TRBJ2-6	CASKPGFGANVLTF	TGTGCCAGCAAACCCGGCTTTGGGGCCAACGTCCTGACTTTC
TRBV28	-	-	TRBJ2-3	CASSPHDRFTDTQYF	TGTGCCAGCAGCCCTCACGACAGATTCACAGATACGCAGTATTTT
TRBV12-5	-	-	TRBJ2-2	CASGSQGSLNTGELFF	TGTGCTAGTGGTTCACAGGGATCCTTAAACACCGGGGAGCTGTTTTTT
TRBV7-2	-	-	TRBJ1-1	CASSLEPGRNTEAFF	TGTGCCAGCAGCCTAGAACCGGGCCGTAACACTGAAGCTTTCTTT
TRBV11-3	few	TRBD2	TRBJ2-1	CASSRVAGTSGYNEQFF	TGTGCCAGCAGCAGGGTAGCCGGGACTAGCGGATACAATGAGCAGTTCTTC